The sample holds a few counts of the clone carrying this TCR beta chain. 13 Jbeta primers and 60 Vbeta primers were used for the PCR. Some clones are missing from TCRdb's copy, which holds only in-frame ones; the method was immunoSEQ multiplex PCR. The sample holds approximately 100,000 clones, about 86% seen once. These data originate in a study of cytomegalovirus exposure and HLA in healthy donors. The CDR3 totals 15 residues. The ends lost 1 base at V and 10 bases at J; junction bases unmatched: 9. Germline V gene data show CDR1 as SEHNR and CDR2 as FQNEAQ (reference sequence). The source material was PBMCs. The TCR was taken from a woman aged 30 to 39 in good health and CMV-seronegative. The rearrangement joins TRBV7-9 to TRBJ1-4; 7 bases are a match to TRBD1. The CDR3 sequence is CASSLERQGAAKLFF. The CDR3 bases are TGTGCCAGCAGCTTAGAGCGACAGGGTGCGGCAAAACTGTTTTTT.